The rows below give T cell receptor beta chains drawn from one sample of a study of OX40 agonist ivuxolimab in advanced cancers. Measured with immunoSEQ multiplex PCR; TCRdb has only the in-frame clones, and not every one. The table lists tens of thousands of clones, roughly 91% of them singletons. Sequencing was performed on CD4+ or CD8+ T cells sorted from blood, taken in a trial of the OX40 agonist ivuxolimab. All receptors come from an adult with an advanced solid tumor such as melanoma, head and neck, liver or kidney cancer. Both conserved end residues are part of each CDR3. Fields, in order: V gene, J gene, CDR3 protein.

TRBV19	TRBJ1-3	CASSPSLRGYSGNTIYF
TRBV11-2	TRBJ1-5	CASSLDLDSRNQPQHF
TRBV10-1	TRBJ2-1	CASSDHPREAYNEQFF
TRBV10-3	TRBJ2-7	CAIRPGQGPLSSYEQYF
TRBV9	-	CASSITRHSYEQYF
TRBV7-8	TRBJ2-7	CASSLEARTGAVNEQYF
TRBV11-2	TRBJ2-7	CASSYGLADSYEQYF
TRBV27	TRBJ2-7	CASGDTTYEQYF
TRBV7-9	TRBJ1-2	CASSTDGSFHYGYTF
TRBV7-2	TRBJ2-5	CASSLGGQHQETQYF
TRBV19	TRBJ1-5	CASSPRQSNQPQHF
TRBV5-6	TRBJ2-1	CASSWGAGVNYNEQFF
TRBV11-3	TRBJ2-1	CASSFSGSSYNEQFF
TRBV27	TRBJ2-2	CASSYSGRTGELFF
TRBV9	TRBJ2-6	CASSVGGVSGANVLTF
TRBV7-6	TRBJ2-7	CASSLVAGEDEQYF
TRBV7-6	TRBJ1-5	CASSLDGSNQPQHF
TRBV27	TRBJ2-1	CASSLTGVYNEQFF
TRBV19	TRBJ2-3	CASTSFHGTLTDTQYF
TRBV19	TRBJ2-1	CASSYREPSYNEQFF
TRBV10-3	TRBJ2-3	CAITSGRVTDTQYF
TRBV6-5	TRBJ1-3	CASRVTGRGNTIYF
TRBV10-3	TRBJ2-3	CATTGEGPDTQYF
TRBV7-9	TRBJ2-5	CASSLAAGTTGTQYF
TRBV28	TRBJ2-1	CASSPAGPNEQFF
TRBV30	TRBJ2-5	CAWMGARYQETQYF
TRBV9	TRBJ2-1	CASSPSGGINYNEQFF
TRBV13	TRBJ2-3	CASSLGAGGPSTDTQYF
TRBV10-3	TRBJ2-7	CAISDQDRGNEQYF
TRBV7-9	TRBJ1-1	CASSLPGTGGLEAFF
TRBV28	TRBJ1-3	CASRDGTFSGNTIYF
TRBV7-9	TRBJ2-6	CASSQIWVSGANVLTF
TRBV19	TRBJ1-1	CASSIDAGRLTEAFF
TRBV5-1	TRBJ2-3	CAASAGSNTDTQYF
TRBV30	TRBJ2-7	CAWSPGGYEQYF
TRBV7-2	-	CASSPLGVNEQYF
TRBV30	TRBJ1-2	CAWNEGYGYGYTF
TRBV18	TRBJ2-1	CASSPPSSMVYNEQFF
TRBV19	TRBJ2-7	CASSIGGGYEQYF
TRBV14	TRBJ2-5	CASSPSELYQETQYF